What follows describes a single TCR beta chain. This entry belongs to a study of blood T cell repertoires in COVID-19. Study-level background: The samples span acute and convalescent COVID-19 from the United States, Italy and Spain. Nucleic acid was either cDNA or gDNA, and it came from T cells, B-cell-depleted T cells, or PBMCs.

Enrolled through a virtual design, the participants were between about 18 and 89 years of age and came from some 25 US areas. Self-reported history from a screening survey and questionnaire set each donor's cohort. Germline V CDR1 and CDR2: MGHRA, YSYEKL. After removal of 4 bases from V and 4 bases from J, the junction contained 13 bases not matched to a gene. This CDR3 has 17 residues. Measured with immunoSEQ multiplex PCR; TCRdb has only the in-frame clones, and not every one. Of about 400,000 clones detected, 70% to 90% appear once; the ten largest clones hold approximately 2%. The sample consisted of PBMCs or T cells enriched from blood (not recorded which). This sequence originates from a woman younger than 35 with acute COVID-19. The chain recombines TRBV4-1 with TRBJ2-3, with 8 bases identical to TRBD2. CDR3 region: CASSLIRGTSGSDTQYF. As DNA, the CDR3 is TGCGCCAGCAGCCTCATCAGGGGAACTAGCGGATCAGATACGCAGTATTTT.